This TCR beta chain was captured in a study of PD-L1 blockade in urothelial cancer. As for the study in general: Typically, measured as a median, blood samples had 130,000 to 150,000 T cells.

Deletions cut 4 bases from V and 2 bases from J, with 17 bases between. This CDR3 comprises 16 residues. The germline CDR1 and CDR2 sequences are KGHSH and LQKENI. Generated by immunoSEQ multiplex PCR, the TCRdb table keeps only in-frame clones and is missing some. The repertoire holds roughly 44,000 clones, with about four fifths as singletons. The source material was PBMCs, sampled around atezolizumab (anti-PD-L1) treatment. The receptor was isolated from a man between 70 and 80 years old with urothelial cancer. The chain employs TRBV18 and TRBJ1-1; possible D gene TRBD1, 5 bases. The CDR3 nucleotides read TGTGCCAGCTCACTCCAACCCCCAGGGCGAAACACTGAAGCTTTCTTT. Translation: CASSLQPPGRNTEAFF.